This section outlines one T cell receptor beta chain sequence together with its context. Its antigen is unknown. The sample carries other DNA sequences with the same CDR3. CDR1 is SGHNT and CDR2 is YYREEE in the germline V gene (reference sequence). V was trimmed by 5 bases and J by 4 bases, leaving 16 bases between them. The CDR3 extends over 14 amino acids. This sample is drawn from a study of graft-versus-host responses after intestinal transplantation. Across the study: Tacrolimus and steroids were given for three to four years to all recipients after anti-thymocyte globulin induction. Regarding the study as a whole: Elevated graft-versus-host to host-versus-graft clonal ratios in allografts were recorded for patients with graft-donor T cell macrochimerism. Ileal or blood samples showed some GvH clones first, and such clones were also found in recipient marrow.

The repertoire was sequenced with immunoSEQ multiplex PCR; TCRdb's copy has only in-frame clones and lacks some. Among roughly 120,000 clones listed, 93% were seen once. The receptor was derived from a human donor who received an intestinal transplant. V and J are TRBV5-4 and TRBJ2-7; tentatively, D is TRBD1 or TRBD2 (5 bases each). The sample in question was unstimulated CD8+ T cells sorted from spleen or lymph node cells, obtained before intestinal transplant. The CDR3 DNA sequence: TGTGCCAGCAGGTCAACCGGGACGGCATACGAGCAGTACTTC. It specifies CASRSTGTAYEQYF. The full variable domain, in which reference TRBV5-4 and TRBJ2-7 provide the parts outside the CDR3, is ETGVTQSPTHLIKTRGQQVTLRCSSQSGHNTVSWYQQALGQGPQFIFQYYREEENGRGNFPPRFSGLQFPNYSSELNVNALELDDSALYLCASRSTGTAYEQYFGPGTRLTVT.